This is a list of T cell receptor beta chains from one sample in a study of control samples from healthy donors and cancer patients. The assay was immunoSEQ multiplex PCR, and TCRdb's table has in-frame clones only and misses some. Among 200,000 or so clones listed, 85% to 95% were seen once. Sequencing was done on a sample of blood. These receptor sequences come from a man aged 50 or older in good health. The CDR3 runs from the conserved cysteine through the conserved F or W. The D gene is left open where the match is weak. Clone size is shown for a subset of rows, as once, few, many or a class of expanded clone.

v_call: TRBV14; j_call: TRBJ2-7; d_call: NA; clone_size: NA; cdr3_aa: CASSQVSYEQYF; cdr3_nt: TGTGCCAGCAGCCAAGTCTCGTACGAGCAGTACTTC
v_call: TRBV5-1; j_call: TRBJ2-3; d_call: NA; clone_size: NA; cdr3_aa: CASSLGAGKDTQYF; cdr3_nt: TGCGCCAGCAGCTTGGGGGCTGGAAAAGATACGCAGTATTTT
v_call: TRBV13; j_call: TRBJ1-2; d_call: NA; clone_size: few; cdr3_aa: CASSLMTTYGYTF; cdr3_nt: TGTGCCAGCAGCTTAATGACAACCTATGGCTACACCTTC
v_call: TRBV28; j_call: TRBJ2-7; d_call: TRBD2; clone_size: NA; cdr3_aa: CASSLERDYSYEQYF; cdr3_nt: TGTGCCAGCAGTTTGGAGCGGGATTACTCCTACGAGCAGTACTTC
v_call: TRBV21-1; j_call: TRBJ2-1; d_call: NA; clone_size: NA; cdr3_aa: CASTGRLF; cdr3_nt: TGTGCCAGCACCGGACGCCTCTTC
v_call: TRBV28; j_call: TRBJ1-1; d_call: TRBD1; clone_size: NA; cdr3_aa: CASSLWKRDSEAFF; cdr3_nt: TGTGCCAGCAGTTTATGGAAGAGGGACAGTGAAGCTTTCTTT
v_call: TRBV5-5; j_call: TRBJ1-1; d_call: NA; clone_size: NA; cdr3_aa: CASSFRGGDTEAFF; cdr3_nt: TGTGCCAGCAGCTTCCGGGGGGGAGACACTGAAGCTTTCTTT
v_call: TRBV24-1; j_call: TRBJ2-1; d_call: TRBD1; clone_size: NA; cdr3_aa: CATSDAMTGLRNNEQFF; cdr3_nt: TGTGCCACCAGTGACGCGATGACAGGGCTTCGGAACAATGAGCAGTTCTTC
v_call: TRBV5-1; j_call: TRBJ1-1; d_call: NA; clone_size: few; cdr3_aa: CASSPRVLNTEAFF; cdr3_nt: TGCGCCAGCAGCCCCAGGGTATTGAACACTGAAGCTTTCTTT
v_call: TRBV19; j_call: TRBJ2-7; d_call: TRBD1; clone_size: NA; cdr3_aa: CASSTGGQGAPRQYF; cdr3_nt: TGTGCCAGTAGTACTGGGGGACAGGGGGCGCCGAGGCAGTACTTC
v_call: TRBV5-5; j_call: TRBJ1-5; d_call: NA; clone_size: once; cdr3_aa: CASSLEPGREQPQHF; cdr3_nt: TGTGCCAGCAGCTTGGAACCAGGGAGGGAACAGCCCCAGCATTTT
v_call: TRBV2; j_call: TRBJ2-7; d_call: TRBD1; clone_size: NA; cdr3_aa: CASRDGTGPTYEQYF; cdr3_nt: TGTGCCAGCAGGGATGGGACAGGGCCGACCTACGAGCAGTACTTC
v_call: TRBV11-3; j_call: TRBJ2-4; d_call: NA; clone_size: few; cdr3_aa: CASSFYRTGLAKNIQYF; cdr3_nt: TGTGCCAGCAGCTTTTACCGGACGGGGCTAGCCAAAAACATTCAGTACTTC
v_call: TRBV24-1; j_call: TRBJ1-1; d_call: NA; clone_size: NA; cdr3_aa: CATSVGSEAFF; cdr3_nt: TGTGCCACCAGTGTGGGGTCTGAAGCTTTCTTT
v_call: TRBV2; j_call: TRBJ2-7; d_call: TRBD1; clone_size: NA; cdr3_aa: CASSRIGTAYEQYF; cdr3_nt: TGTGCCAGCAGCCGAATAGGGACAGCCTACGAGCAGTACTTC
v_call: TRBV5-1; j_call: TRBJ2-3; d_call: NA; clone_size: NA; cdr3_aa: CASSFAENTDTQYF; cdr3_nt: TGCGCCAGCAGCTTTGCAGAGAACACAGATACGCAGTATTTT
v_call: TRBV5-4; j_call: TRBJ2-3; d_call: TRBD1; clone_size: NA; cdr3_aa: CASSWKQGMRTDTQYF; cdr3_nt: TGTGCCAGCAGCTGGAAACAGGGGATGAGGACAGATACGCAGTATTTT
v_call: TRBV3-1/TRBV3-2; j_call: TRBJ1-4; d_call: NA; clone_size: NA; cdr3_aa: CASTAANEKLFF; cdr3_nt: TGTGCCAGCACTGCAGCTAATGAAAAACTGTTTTTT
v_call: TRBV9; j_call: TRBJ2-7; d_call: NA; clone_size: NA; cdr3_aa: CASSVDVGSYEQYF; cdr3_nt: TGTGCCAGCAGCGTAGATGTGGGGTCCTACGAGCAGTACTTC
v_call: TRBV10-3; j_call: TRBJ1-5; d_call: NA; clone_size: NA; cdr3_aa: CAISESGGSSNQPQHF; cdr3_nt: TGTGCCATCAGTGAGTCAGGAGGGTCCAGCAATCAGCCCCAGCATTTT
v_call: TRBV6-5; j_call: TRBJ2-5; d_call: TRBD1; clone_size: NA; cdr3_aa: CASSSRTGLYQETQYF; cdr3_nt: TGTGCCAGCAGTTCGAGGACAGGATTGTACCAAGAGACCCAGTACTTC
v_call: TRBV3-1/TRBV3-2; j_call: TRBJ1-1; d_call: NA; clone_size: few; cdr3_aa: CASSQGVADTEAFF; cdr3_nt: TGTGCCAGCAGCCAAGGGGTTGCGGACACTGAAGCTTTCTTT
v_call: TRBV4-2; j_call: TRBJ2-1; d_call: NA; clone_size: NA; cdr3_aa: CASSQSSWDLGLPGGEQFF; cdr3_nt: TGTGCCAGCAGCCAATCTTCTTGGGATCTAGGTCTCCCCGGGGGTGAGCAGTTCTTC